The 4 T cell receptor beta chains below all came from one sample that was sequenced in a study of beta chain features in type 1 diabetes (dated by TCRdb to between 2018 and 2020). Library preparation used the immunoSEQ multiplex PCR assay. The entire amount of isolated RNA was reverse transcribed using the High Capacity cDNA Reverse Transcription Kit, so the sequenced TCRB transcripts were expressed ones. This is the immuneACCESS table as TCRdb keeps it, with only in-frame sequences that have V and J called. A part of the clones is gone; compared with another copy, unresolved V genes explain less than half, and the rest is unexplained. The sample has 250,000 to 350,000 clones on record, around 15% of them singletons. More than 6.5% of the sample lies in the top ten. The sample was central memory CD4+ T cells from blood. All receptors derive from a young man in good health.

This clone was picked up a small number of times. The V call is TRBV7-6, the J call TRBJ2-5; D perhaps matches TRBD1 (5 bases). The V and J ends lost 5 bases and 0 bases respectively, with 19 bases between them. In germline, CDR1 is SGHVS, CDR2 FNYEAQ. The CDR3 is 17 residues long. The CDR3 reads CASSPRRSTANQETQYF. The DNA of the CDR3 is TGTGCCAGCAGCCCGAGAAGATCGACAGCTAACCAAGAGACCCAGTACTTC.

In this sample, this clone turned up a few times. This chain uses TRBV18 with TRBJ1-5; possibly TRBD1 for D (6 bases). The CDR3 totals 16 residues. Per the germline V gene, CDR1 is KGHSH and CDR2 is LQKENI. V gave up 3 bases and J gave up 5 bases, with 17 bases separating them. The CDR3 region is CASSPGGQGVYQPQHF. The CDR3 nucleotides are TGTGCCAGCTCACCCGGGGGGCAGGGAGTTTATCAGCCCCAGCATTTT.

This clone has a handful of counts. The chain carries TRBV2 and TRBJ1-2; a possible D gene is TRBD1 (5 bases). V shed 7 bases and J shed 5 bases, with 17 bases lying between them. CDR3 length: 14 amino acids. The germline V gene has CDR1 SNHLY and CDR2 FYNNEI. Here the CDR3 reads CASNHREEGYGYTF. The CDR3 DNA sequence: TGTGCCAGCAATCACCGGGAGGAGGGGTATGGCTACACCTTC.

This clone occurred a few times. The CDR3 DNA reads TGTGCCTGGGGAACCCCGGGTGGTCAGCCCCAGCATTTT. Translation: CAWGTPGGQPQHF. The rearrangement uses TRBV30 and TRBJ1-5; D uncertain. The V end lost 5 bases, the J end lost 6 bases, and 14 bases lay between the germline ends. The CDR3 contains 13 residues. Germline CDR1 reads GTSNPN; CDR2 reads SVGIG (reference sequence).